A single sample is the source of the 20 T cell receptor beta chains below, sequenced in a study of blood T cell repertoires in COVID-19. Sequencing was performed with immunoSEQ multiplex PCR; in TCRdb, only in-frame clones are kept and a portion is missing. This table holds around 280,000 clones, around nine tenths found once. Sequenced material: peripheral blood. The origin of the receptors is a woman under 40 with COVID-19, enrolled during active disease.

V usage is TRBV25-1 and J usage is TRBJ1-1; TRBD1 might be the D (6 bases). Germline-derived CDR1 and CDR2 are MGHDK and SYGVNS. Trimming removed 5 bases at V and 5 bases at J, with 15 bases between. The CDR3 loop spans 14 amino acids. This chain's CDR3 is CASSLTGRGTEAFF. CDR3 sequence (DNA): TGTGCCAGCAGTTTGACAGGTAGAGGGACTGAAGCTTTCTTT.

The V call is TRBV7-9, the J call TRBJ2-2; D not resolved. Per germline, CDR1 SEHNR and CDR2 FQNEAQ (reference sequence). CDR3 length equals 13 residues. V gave up 1 base and J gave up 7 bases, with 7 bases separating them. CDR3 DNA sequence: TGTGCCAGCAGCTTAGACTCGAGCGGGGAGCTGTTTTTT. Residues: CASSLDSSGELFF.

This chain uses TRBV19 with TRBJ1-4, with TRBD1 as a possible D gene (6 bases). V was shortened by 9 bases and J by 2 bases, with 13 bases between the two germline ends. Per germline, CDR1 LNHDA and CDR2 SQIVND (reference sequence). The CDR3 sequence is 14 residues long. The CDR3 DNA reads as TGTGCCAGCGAAGGGGGTTCCACTAATGAAAAACTGTTTTTT. The encoded protein is CASEGGSTNEKLFF.

Note on this clone: The same CDR3 also results from other DNA sequences found in this sample. The rearrangement links TRBV19 to TRBJ2-7, with D hard to call. Germline lookup yields CDR1 LNHDA and CDR2 SQIVND (reference sequence). Trimming pared 1 base from V and 0 bases from J, leaving 7 bases between. The CDR3 is made up of 14 amino acids. The CDR3 region is CASSIGGVSYEQYF. CDR3 sequence (DNA): TGTGCCAGTAGTATAGGCGGAGTCTCCTACGAGCAGTACTTC.

V usage is TRBV15 and J usage is TRBJ2-3; possibly TRBD2 for D (6 bases). This CDR3 region has 14 residues. Deletions cut 5 bases from V and 2 bases from J, with 11 bases between. Germline V CDR1 and CDR2: LNHNV, YYDKDF (reference sequence). In DNA, the CDR3 is TGTGCCACCAGCTCCCCGGGGGACACAGATACGCAGTATTTT. Translation gives CATSSPGDTDTQYF.

The V gene is TRBV12-3 or TRBV12-4, the J gene TRBJ1-3, with 7 bases that match TRBD1. This CDR3 contains 12 residues. J gave up 7 bases and V 5 bases, and 2 bases lay outside the gene matches. CDR3 coding DNA: TGTGCCAGCAGTCCCAGGGGGAACACCATATATTTT. The encoded protein is CASSPRGNTIYF.

This chain links TRBV19 with TRBJ1-5; 12 bases map to TRBD1. This CDR3 is built from 17 residues. Germline-derived CDR1 and CDR2 are LNHDA and SQIVND (reference sequence). The V and J ends lost 8 bases and 1 base, in that order; junction bases with no gene match: 9. CDR3 amino acids: CASALSGTGGSNQPQHF. The CDR3 DNA follows: TGTGCCAGTGCCCTTTCCGGGACAGGGGGCAGCAATCAGCCCCAGCATTTT.

V gene TRBV18 combines with J gene TRBJ1-1; a possible D gene is TRBD1 (5 bases). The CDR3 is 21 residues long. Trimming removed 0 bases at V and 0 bases at J, with 26 bases between. The germline V gene has CDR1 KGHSH and CDR2 LQKENI. CDR3 nucleotide sequence: TGTGCCAGCTCACCACCCCTTAGGCCCGAACAGGAGGGGACCATGAACACTGAAGCTTTCTTT. Its protein is CASSPPLRPEQEGTMNTEAFF.

The chain is built from TRBV14 and TRBJ2-7, with D hard to call. Looked up from germline, CDR1 is SGHDN and CDR2 is FVKESK. There are 14 residues in the CDR3. Trimming left V 3 bases short and J 3 bases short, with 12 bases between. CDR3 in DNA: TGTGCCAGCAGCCAGCTCAAGAGAGGCTACGAGCAGTACTTC. Translated, it gives CASSQLKRGYEQYF. Combining the CDR3 with reference TRBV14 and TRBJ2-7 gives the whole variable domain EAGVTQFPSHSVIEKGQTVTLRCDPISGHDNLYWYRRVMGKEIKFLLHFVKESKQDESGMPNNRFLAERTGGTYSTLKVQPAELEDSGVYFCASSQLKRGYEQYFGPGTRLTVT.

The chain employs TRBV20-1 and TRBJ2-7; 9 bases match TRBD2. The germline V gene encodes CDR1 DFQATT and CDR2 SNEGSKA (reference sequence). There are 16 residues in the CDR3. V shed 3 bases, J shed 3 bases, and the junction held 12 bases outside the gene matches. Written as DNA, the CDR3 is TGCAGTGCTAGTACCATTCGCGGGGGGGATGTCTACGAGCAGTACTTC. Translated: CSASTIRGGDVYEQYF.

The sample holds one count of this clone. Other DNA sequences in this specimen translate into the identical CDR3. Here the CDR3 DNA reads TGTGCCAGCAGCCAAGTGGGGGGTACTGAAGCTTTCTTT. Amino acids: CASSQVGGTEAFF. The rearrangement joins TRBV3-1 (or the pseudogene TRBV3-2) to TRBJ1-1; TRBD1 might be the D (5 bases). The V end was cut by 1 base, the J end by 5 bases, with 8 bases between. CDR3 length equals 13 residues. The germline CDR1 and CDR2 sequences are LGHDT and YNNKEL (reference sequence).

The gene calls are TRBV29-1 and TRBJ2-7; tentatively, D is TRBD1 (6 bases). With 6 bases removed from V and 2 bases from J, the gap between germline ends came to 14 bases. Germline CDR1 is SQVTM and CDR2 is ANQGSEA. CDR3 length: 13 amino acids. CDR3 sequence reads: CSVSGQHTYEQYF. The CDR3 DNA reads TGCAGCGTCTCTGGACAGCATACCTACGAGCAGTACTTC.

The chain combines TRBV20-1 with TRBJ2-3, with 7 bases that match TRBD2. Germline CDR1 and CDR2: DFQATT and SNEGSKA (reference sequence). The length of the CDR3 is 11 residues. V lost 5 bases to trimming and J lost 6 bases; unmatched junction nucleotides: 2. The CDR3 DNA sequence: TGCAGTGCTCCACTAGCGGATACGCAGTATTTT. Translated, it gives CSAPLADTQYF.

V usage is TRBV11-2 and J usage is TRBJ2-5, with a tentative D call TRBD2 (6 bases). This CDR3 has 16 amino acids. Trimming removed 2 bases from V and 3 bases from J, with 16 bases in between. Germline CDR1 reads SGHAT; CDR2 reads FQNNGV. The CDR3 sequence is CASSLSLMVAEETQYF. Here the CDR3 DNA reads TGTGCCAGCAGCTTATCCCTAATGGTAGCGGAAGAGACCCAGTACTTC.

This clone was seen more than once but under ten times. The chain combines TRBV23-1 with TRBJ2-7, with D possibly being TRBD1 (5 bases). TRBV23-1 is an ORF, and what it does is uncertain. Between the trimmed V and J ends, which lost 6 bases and 2 bases, there was a span of 11 bases. The length of the CDR3 is 13 residues. CDR3 region: CASRDTPPYEQYF. The DNA for the CDR3 is TGCGCCAGCAGGGACACTCCCCCCTACGAGCAGTACTTC.

This chain links TRBV4-1 with TRBJ1-1; 8 nucleotides agree with TRBD1. V was pared by 1 base and J by 4 bases, with 14 bases of the junction left unmatched. The CDR3 covers 18 residues. Germline V gene data show CDR1 as MGHRA and CDR2 as YSYEKL. The CDR3: CASSQVWSGGPGTTEAFF. The CDR3 DNA is TGCGCCAGCAGCCAAGTATGGTCAGGGGGCCCAGGGACCACTGAAGCTTTCTTT.

A word on this clone: This specimen includes other DNA sequences encoding the same CDR3. The genes are TRBV18 and TRBJ2-1; D is unresolved. Trimming left V 2 bases short and J 2 bases short, with 7 bases between. The CDR3 consists of 14 residues. Germline V gives CDR1 KGHSH, CDR2 LQKENI. Here the CDR3 DNA reads TGTGCCAGCTCACCAACGCGGACCTACAATGAGCAGTTCTTC. Its translation is CASSPTRTYNEQFF.

CDR3 bases: TGCGCCAGCAGCGTGGACAGGGAACGCGGCTACACCTTC. Translating it yields CASSVDRERGYTF. This chain joins TRBV5-1 and TRBJ1-2; 8 positions agree with TRBD1. The CDR3 is made up of 13 amino acids. The trim removed 4 bases at V and 8 bases at J, leaving 7 bases unmatched. Germline CDR1 SGHRS, CDR2 YFSETQ.

V is TRBV6-5 and J is TRBJ1-2; possible D gene TRBD1, 6 bases. Germline CDR1 MNHEY, CDR2 SVGAGI. The V and J ends lost 6 bases and 3 bases respectively, with 11 bases between them. The CDR3 sequence is 13 residues long. As DNA, the CDR3 is TGTGCCAGCAGCCAAACAGGGTACTATGGCTACACCTTC. This sequence encodes CASSQTGYYGYTF.

In this sample, this clone turned up once. The chain carries TRBV12-3 or TRBV12-4 and TRBJ2-4; D is perhaps TRBD1 or TRBD2 (5 bases each). The J call is doubtful: the DNA matches TRBJ2-5 better. The CDR3 loop spans 11 amino acids. CDR3 coding DNA: TGTGCCAGCAGTACGGGACAGACCCAGTACTTC. Residues: CASSTGQTQYF.